The 27 T cell receptor beta chains in this list originate from one sample, sequenced in a study of cytomegalovirus exposure and HLA in healthy donors. The primer mix had 60 Vbeta and 13 Jbeta primers. The data were produced by immunoSEQ multiplex PCR, yet TCRdb's version contains in-frame clones alone and is incomplete. This sample yields about 190,000 clones, of which 74% are seen a single time; roughly 2.8% belongs to the top ten. The sample consisted of PBMCs. Receptors originate from a woman in her twenties or thirties in good health and CMV-seropositive.

V is TRBV5-4 and J is TRBJ2-2; 9 bases fit TRBD1. This CDR3 is built from 14 residues. The V and J ends lost 6 bases and 2 bases, in that order; junction bases with no gene match: 2. Germline V gene sequence: CDR1 SGHNT, CDR2 YYREEE (reference sequence). The CDR3 is CASTGQGNTGELFF. In nucleotides, the CDR3 is TGTGCCAGCACGGGACAGGGTAACACCGGGGAGCTGTTTTTT.

A single count supports this clone. The chain uses TRBV5-1 and TRBJ2-7; 7 bases fit TRBD2. Germline V lookup: CDR1 SGHRS, CDR2 YFSETQ. V lost 0 bases, J lost 2 bases, and 5 bases stayed unmatched. The CDR3 length is 15 residues. DNA of the CDR3: TGCGCCAGCAGCTTGGTCCGCGGGAGCACCTACGAGCAGTACTTC. Its translation is CASSLVRGSTYEQYF.

This sequence joins TRBV28 and TRBJ1-1; 7 bases are a match to TRBD1. The CDR3 has 14 residues. Germline values: CDR1 MDHEN, CDR2 SYDVKM. V was pared by 7 bases and J by 2 bases, with 7 bases of the junction left unmatched. The CDR3 sequence: CASTLDRVNTEAFF. CDR3 DNA: TGTGCCAGCACCCTCGACAGGGTAAACACTGAAGCTTTCTTT.

This rearrangement joins TRBV28 to TRBJ2-5; 8 bases match TRBD1. Germline lookup yields CDR1 MDHEN and CDR2 SYDVKM. The CDR3 covers 16 residues. J lost 4 bases, V lost 2 bases, and 9 bases had no gene match. The CDR3 DNA is TGTGCCAGCAGTTTAGGGGCAGGGGGGACAGGAGAGACCCAGTACTTC. Protein product: CASSLGAGGTGETQYF. Full variable domain (missing parts from reference TRBV28 and TRBJ2-5): DVKVTQSSRYLVKRTGEKVFLECVQDMDHENMFWYRQDPGLGLRLIYFSYDVKMKEKGDIPEGYSVSREKKERFSLILESASTNQTSMYLCASSLGAGGTGETQYFGPGTRLLVL.

This clone was picked up a small number of times. This CDR3 is also generated by other DNA sequences in the sample. J is TRBJ1-5 and V is TRBV18; the D gene is possibly TRBD1 (6 bases). Per the germline V gene, CDR1 is KGHSH and CDR2 is LQKENI. The ends were cut back, 2 bases at V and 4 bases at J, with 6 bases in the middle. The CDR3 length is 13 residues. The CDR3 DNA reads TGTGCCAGCTCACCAACAGGGAATCAGCCCCAGCATTTT. It specifies CASSPTGNQPQHF.

The chain couples TRBV5-1 to TRBJ1-1; D may be TRBD1 (5 bases). Trimming removed 4 bases at V and 7 bases at J, with 8 bases between. Germline lookup yields CDR1 SGHRS and CDR2 YFSETQ. The CDR3 loop spans 11 amino acids. Here the CDR3 reads CASSLDSEAFF. In DNA, the CDR3 is TGCGCCAGCAGCCTCGACAGTGAAGCTTTCTTT. The full variable domain, its missing parts supplied by reference TRBV5-1 and TRBJ1-1, is KAGVTQTPRYLIKTRGQQVTLSCSPISGHRSVSWYQQTPGQGLQFLFEYFSETQRNKGNFPGRFSGRQFSNSRSEMNVSTLELGDSALYLCASSLDSEAFFGQGTRLTVV.

CDR3 bases: TGCGCCAGCAGCCAAGAACCGGGACAGTCCTACGAGCAGTACTTC. Amino acids: CASSQEPGQSYEQYF. This rearrangement joins TRBV4-1 to TRBJ2-7; TRBD1 aligns across 7 bases. Trimming removed 0 bases from V and 1 base from J; junction bases left unmatched: 3. The V gene's germline CDR1 is MGHRA and CDR2 YSYEKL. The CDR3 runs 15 residues.

The chain carries TRBV19 and TRBJ2-7; 8 nucleotides match TRBD1. Germline V gene lookup returns CDR1 LNHDA and CDR2 SQIVND (reference sequence). The CDR3 has 13 residues. V lost 5 bases to trimming and J lost 6 bases; unmatched junction nucleotides: 6. CDR3 in amino acids: CASSPRTGSEQYF. In nucleotides, the CDR3 is TGTGCCAGTAGTCCCAGGACAGGGTCCGAGCAGTACTTC. The complete variable domain, with remaining parts taken from reference TRBV19 and TRBJ2-7, reads DGGITQSPKYLFRKEGQNVTLSCEQNLNHDAMYWYRQDPGQGLRLIYYSQIVNDFQKGDIAEGYSVSREKKESFPLTVTSAQKNPTAFYLCASSPRTGSEQYFGPGTRLTVT.

The chain employs TRBV2 and TRBJ2-5; 8 nucleotides line up with TRBD2. J lost 12 bases, V lost 6 bases, and 12 bases had no gene match. Germline-derived CDR1 and CDR2 are SNHLY and FYNNEI. The CDR3 loop spans 13 amino acids. The CDR3 sequence is CASSDHNSGNKYF. CDR3 sequence (DNA): TGTGCCAGCAGCGATCACAATAGCGGGAATAAGTACTTC.

This clone was recorded only once. The genes are TRBV19 and TRBJ1-1; TRBD1 aligns across 8 bases. Losses at the gene ends were 5 bases for V and 4 bases for J; bases not matched to a gene: 12. Germline CDR1 LNHDA, CDR2 SQIVND (reference sequence). The CDR3 is 16 residues long. DNA of the CDR3: TGTGCCAGTAGTGCCCCACAACAGGGGGGAGGCACTGAAGCTTTCTTT. It encodes CASSAPQQGGGTEAFF.

J is TRBJ2-2 and V is TRBV5-1, with 9 nucleotides matching TRBD1. The ends lost 4 bases at V and 4 bases at J; junction bases unmatched: 5. This CDR3 spans 15 amino acids. CDR1 is SGHRS and CDR2 is YFSETQ in the germline V gene. The CDR3 coding sequence is TGCGCCAGCAGCACCGGACAGGGGCCCACCGGGGAGCTGTTTTTT. Protein product: CASSTGQGPTGELFF.

The rearrangement joins TRBV5-1 to TRBJ2-2; 7 bases align to TRBD2. Trimming cost V 0 bases and J 6 bases; bases outside gene matches: 11. Looked up from germline, CDR1 is SGHRS and CDR2 is YFSETQ. The CDR3 sequence is 17 residues long. The CDR3 is CASSLGEAGDQAGELFF. CDR3 DNA: TGCGCCAGCAGCTTGGGTGAGGCGGGAGATCAGGCCGGGGAGCTGTTTTTT.

The V gene is TRBV10-3, the J gene TRBJ2-7, with D possibly being TRBD1 (5 bases). Germline values: CDR1 ENHRY, CDR2 SYGVKD. The CDR3 is 11 amino acids. Trimming took off 5 bases at V and 4 bases at J, with 6 bases between the two ends. The CDR3 spells CAISQGYEQYF. The CDR3 DNA reads TGTGCCATCAGTCAGGGTTACGAGCAGTACTTC.

The chain employs TRBV6-5 and TRBJ1-2; TRBD1 matches 9 bases. V dropped 2 bases and J dropped 7; count of bases not matched to a gene: 11. Per the germline V gene, CDR1 is MNHEY and CDR2 is SVGAGI. This CDR3 is 16 amino acids long. The CDR3 region is CASSYGFGTGRVGYTF. Written as DNA, the CDR3 is TGTGCCAGCAGTTACGGCTTTGGGACAGGGCGGGTTGGCTACACCTTC.

The J gene is TRBJ2-7, the V gene TRBV15, with 9 bases matching TRBD1. The CDR3 has 15 amino acids. The junction had 3 bases not matched to a gene; V was cut back by 0 bases and J by 3 bases. Germline V gene sequence: CDR1 LNHNV, CDR2 YYDKDF (reference sequence). The CDR3 bases are TGTGCCACCAGCAGAGACAGGGACAGGGTCTACGAGCAGTACTTC. It yields the protein CATSRDRDRVYEQYF.

This chain uses TRBV5-1 with TRBJ2-2, with 9 bases that match TRBD1. The CDR3 has 14 amino acids. V was pared by 4 bases and J by 9 bases, with 7 bases of the junction left unmatched. The germline gives CDR1 SGHRS, CDR2 YFSETQ. The CDR3 sequence is CASSTGQGFRELFF. In DNA form, the CDR3 reads TGCGCCAGCAGCACCGGACAGGGGTTCCGGGAGCTGTTTTTT.

This clone was recorded a few times. J is TRBJ2-6 and V is TRBV6-1; D is possibly TRBD2 (6 bases). Germline CDR1 is MNHNS and CDR2 is SASEGT. Trimming took 11 bases from V and 0 from J, leaving 14 bases between them. The CDR3 consists of 15 residues. The CDR3 nucleotides read TGTGCCGGAGGGGAGGAGTACTCTGGGGCCAACGTCCTGACTTTC. This codes for CAGGEEYSGANVLTF.

This chain uses TRBV5-8 with TRBJ2-3; tentatively, D is TRBD1 (7 bases). The CDR3 loop spans 15 amino acids. Looked up from germline, CDR1 is SGHTS and CDR2 is YDEGEE. V lost 1 base and J 4 bases, leaving 13 bases between the germline ends. CDR3 nucleotides: TGTGCCAGCAGCTTGTTCAGGGGGGCCGCAGATACGCAGTATTTT. The encoded protein is CASSLFRGAADTQYF.

The chain couples TRBV4-1 to TRBJ1-2; D is ambiguous. Trimming cost V 6 bases and J 4 bases, with 18 bases left between them. Germline V gene data show CDR1 as MGHRA and CDR2 as YSYEKL. The CDR3 totals 15 residues. CDR3 bases: TGCGCCAGCAGTCAAATCGTGGGAGTGTTCTATGGCTACACCTTC. Its protein product is CASSQIVGVFYGYTF.

V gene TRBV5-1 combines with J gene TRBJ1-1, with 8 nucleotides matching TRBD1. J gave up 0 bases and V 4 bases, and 2 bases lay outside the gene matches. The CDR3 extends over 14 amino acids. CDR1 SGHRS and CDR2 YFSETQ come from the germline V gene. The CDR3 sequence: CASSLTGVNTEAFF. The CDR3 nucleotides are TGCGCCAGCAGCCTGACAGGGGTGAACACTGAAGCTTTCTTT.

The chain employs TRBV5-1 and TRBJ1-1; weak D call: TRBD1 (5 bases). The V gene lost 3 bases and the J gene lost 2 bases, with 8 bases spanning the gap. Per the germline V gene, CDR1 is SGHRS and CDR2 is YFSETQ. There are 13 residues in the CDR3. CDR3 in amino acids: CASSYGQNTEAFF. CDR3 nucleotide sequence: TGCGCCAGCAGCTACGGACAAAACACTGAAGCTTTCTTT.

This chain uses TRBV2 with TRBJ2-5, with D maybe TRBD1 (6 bases). V was cut by 6 bases and J by 11 bases, with 16 bases left in between. Per the germline V gene, CDR1 is SNHLY and CDR2 is FYNNEI. This CDR3 contains 12 residues. CDR3 protein: CASRRQVGEQYF. In nucleotides, the CDR3 is TGTGCCAGCAGAAGACAGGTGGGGGAGCAGTACTTC.

The V and J genes are TRBV28 and TRBJ2-4; 7 nucleotides align to TRBD2. Germline lookup yields CDR1 MDHEN and CDR2 SYDVKM. The CDR3 sequence is 15 residues long. Losses at the gene ends were 6 bases for V and 7 bases for J; bases not matched to a gene: 12. CDR3 sequence: CASSPGGANRNIQYF. The CDR3 region has the DNA TGTGCCAGCAGCCCGGGGGGAGCGAACCGGAACATTCAGTACTTC.

The V gene is TRBV16, the J gene TRBJ2-2, with D maybe TRBD1 (6 bases). Trimming pared 0 bases from V and 5 bases from J, leaving 10 bases between. This CDR3 is 15 amino acids long. In germline, CDR1 is KGHSY, CDR2 FQNENV. The CDR3: CASSQSSTGTGELFF. Here the CDR3 DNA reads TGTGCCAGCAGCCAATCGAGTACAGGGACCGGGGAGCTGTTTTTT.

This chain joins TRBV16 and TRBJ1-5; 7 nucleotides line up with TRBD1. J gave up 6 bases and V 1 base, and 9 bases lay outside the gene matches. The CDR3 is 16 residues long. Germline V gene sequence: CDR1 KGHSY, CDR2 FQNENV. CDR3 protein: CASSQLEGAPGQPQHF. The CDR3 DNA sequence: TGTGCCAGCAGCCAATTGGAGGGGGCGCCGGGTCAGCCCCAGCATTTT.

The J gene is TRBJ2-4, the V gene TRBV7-2; the match to TRBD2 covers 12 bases. After removal of 0 bases from V and 7 bases from J, the junction contained 7 bases not matched to a gene. Germline-derived CDR1 and CDR2 are SGHTA and FQGNSA. The CDR3 has 17 residues. The CDR3 region is CASSLASTSGSDNIQYF. In DNA form, the CDR3 reads TGTGCCAGCAGCTTAGCGTCGACTAGCGGGAGTGATAACATTCAGTACTTC.

This chain links TRBV28 with TRBJ1-1; 11 nucleotides align to TRBD1. Germline CDR1 MDHEN, CDR2 SYDVKM. Losses at the gene ends were 3 bases for V and 6 bases for J; bases not matched to a gene: 3. The CDR3 has 14 residues. CDR3 bases: TGTGCCAGCAGTTTCGGGGACAGGGGGTCTGAAGCTTTCTTT. Its translation is CASSFGDRGSEAFF.